The following is a TCR beta chain sequence with its context. Its antigen remains unknown. Germline CDR1 and CDR2: SGHKS and YYEKEE (reference sequence). The length of the CDR3 is 14 residues. V dropped 0 bases and J dropped 1 base, with 5 bases sitting between them. The data originate from a study of brain T cells in children with intractable seizures. Study-level points and caveats: Absence of clones before surgery may stem from lower sequencing depth. Viral specificity was inferred only from CDR3 similarity; HCMV serostatus was unknown.

Only cases whose brain tissue showed the highest T cell transcript signatures were sequenced. Before surgery, patients took at least one anti-epileptic drug. The method was immunoSEQ multiplex PCR; TCRdb's version includes in-frame clones alone and lacks a portion of them. The table shows 95,000 to 120,000 clones, with 85% to 95% occurring only once. The sequence derives from a boy in the first two years of life with hemimegalencephaly and intractable seizures. The material was peripheral blood, obtained at surgery. The chain uses TRBV5-5 and TRBJ2-4; D perhaps matches TRBD1 (5 bases). The CDR3 region is CASSLGQAKNIQYF. CDR3 sequence (DNA): TGTGCCAGCAGCTTGGGACAGGCCAAAAACATTCAGTACTTC.